A few counts support the clone carrying this T cell receptor (beta chain). Its target is unknown. These data belong to a study of T-cell memory formation after mild COVID-19. At the level of the study: Clusters were largely donor specific.

Study conclusions and caveats: The main location of contracting CD4+ clones was CM and EM, and that of contracting CD8+ clones was EMRA. There was a balanced CD4/CD8 profile in clones contracting day 15 to 85, and later expanders leaned CD4+.

Barcoded TCR alpha and TCR beta cDNA libraries with UMIs came from 5'RACE using constant-segment primers. TCRdb re-analysed the 5' RACE reads in MiXCR, keeping a single row per CDR3 protein. The data contain about 290,000 distinct CDR3 sequences, roughly 17% of them seen just once; the ten biggest clones take up approximately 22%. The TCR sequence derives from a man aged 18 to 30 who had mild COVID-19 (a few samples of this study predate the infection). Cell type and time point are not known. Sequenced: PBMCs or a T cell subset sorted from them (not recorded which).

This CDR3 is CASSFNNPDSYGYTF. CDR3 bases: TGCGCCAGCAGCTTCAACAATCCGGACAGCTATGGCTACACCTTC. The rearrangement uses TRBV5-1 and TRBJ1-2; TRBD1 is a possible D gene (6 bases). The V end was cut by 2 bases, the J end by 4 bases, with 15 bases between. The germline V gene has CDR1 SGHRS and CDR2 YFSETQ. The CDR3 sequence is 15 residues long.